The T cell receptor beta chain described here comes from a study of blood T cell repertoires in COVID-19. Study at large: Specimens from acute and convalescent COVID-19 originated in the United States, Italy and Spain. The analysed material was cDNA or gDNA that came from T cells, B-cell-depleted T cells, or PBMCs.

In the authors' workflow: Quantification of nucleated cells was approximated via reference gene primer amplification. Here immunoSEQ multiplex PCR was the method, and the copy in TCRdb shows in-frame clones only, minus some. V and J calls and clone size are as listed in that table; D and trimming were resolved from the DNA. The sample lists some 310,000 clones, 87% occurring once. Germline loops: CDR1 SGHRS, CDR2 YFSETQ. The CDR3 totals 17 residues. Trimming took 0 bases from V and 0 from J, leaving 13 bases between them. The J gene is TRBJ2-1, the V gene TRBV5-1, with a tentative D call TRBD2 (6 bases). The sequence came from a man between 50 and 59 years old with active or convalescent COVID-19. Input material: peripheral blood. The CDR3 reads CASSLGLGGPSYNEQFF. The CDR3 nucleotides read TGCGCCAGCAGCTTGGGTCTGGGGGGACCCTCCTACAATGAGCAGTTCTTC.